A selection of T cell receptor beta chains follows, all from one sample in a study of T cell repertoires in cytomegalovirus infection. TCRdb reanalysed the reads using MiXCR and keeps one entry per CDR3 protein. This sample yields some 300,000 distinct CDR3 sequences, of which about a sixth are seen a single time; about 12% belongs to the top ten. Input material: PBMCs. All receptors come from a human donor in good health (CMV status not recorded). Some clones in this sample may be carry-over from other donors' samples. Each CDR3 is given with its conserved first and last residue. D genes are given only for firm matches. Not every row has a clone size; where given, it reads once, few, many or a size class.

CDR3	DNA	V	J	size	D
CATSRERHSGNTIYF	TGTGCCACCAGCAGAGAGCGTCACTCTGGAAACACCATATATTTT	TRBV15	TRBJ1-3	.	.
CASSFAVGQPQHF	TGTGCCAGCAGCTTTGCGGTCGGTCAGCCCCAGCATTTT	TRBV7-9	TRBJ1-5	many	.
CSARKGQGNMNTEAFF	TGCAGTGCTAGAAAAGGACAGGGAAACATGAACACTGAAGCTTTCTTT	TRBV20-1	TRBJ1-1	once	TRBD1
CASSWQQANTEAFF	TGCGCCAGCTCATGGCAACAGGCGAACACTGAAGCTTTCTTT	TRBV5-1	TRBJ1-1	.	.
CASSQSDGLNSPLHF	TGTGCCAGCAGCCAGAGCGACGGCCTAAATTCACCCCTCCACTTT	TRBV11-2	TRBJ1-6	.	.
CASSFRRAEAQYF	TGTGCCAGCAGTTTTCGACGGGCCGAAGCCCAGTACTTC	TRBV12-3/TRBV12-4	TRBJ2-5	few	.
CASAPLTGAGEQYF	TGTGCCAGCGCTCCCCTCACGGGGGCAGGCGAGCAGTACTTC	TRBV2	TRBJ2-7	.	.
CASSYDRAYNQPQHF	TGTGCCAGCAGCTACGACAGAGCCTACAATCAGCCCCAGCATTTT	TRBV28	TRBJ1-5	many	.
CASSPRTGGHNEQFF	TGTGCCAGCAGCCCCCGAACGGGGGGCCACAATGAGCAGTTCTTC	TRBV7-2	TRBJ2-1	many	.
CASSQTGTYEQYF	TGTGCCAGTAGTCAAACCGGGACCTACGAGCAGTACTTC	TRBV19	TRBJ2-7	many	.
CASSRQGTYNEQFF	TGTGCCAGCAGTCGACAGGGCACCTACAATGAGCAGTTCTTC	TRBV28	TRBJ2-1	many	TRBD1
CASSASTGPYNEQFF	TGTGCCAGCAGTGCCTCGACAGGGCCCTACAATGAGCAGTTCTTC	TRBV2	TRBJ2-1	few	TRBD1
CATSTSTGLRNEQFF	TGTGCCACCAGCACTTCGACAGGGCTGAGGAATGAGCAGTTCTTC	TRBV15	TRBJ2-1	.	TRBD1
CASSMGQGMAGELFF	TGTGCCAGTAGTATGGGACAGGGAATGGCCGGGGAGCTGTTTTTT	TRBV19	TRBJ2-2	many	TRBD1
CASSLALRNTEAFF	TGTGCCAGCAGCTTAGCCCTGAGGAACACTGAAGCTTTCTTT	TRBV11-2	TRBJ1-1	.	.
CASSLESWAYNEQFF	TGTGCCAGCAGCTTAGAGAGTTGGGCCTACAATGAGCAGTTCTTC	TRBV7-2	TRBJ2-1	.	.
CASSRNAGIRGNTIYF	TGTGCCAGCAGCCGAAATGCGGGTATACGGGGAAACACCATATATTTT	TRBV7-8	TRBJ1-3	many	.
CASMGGVYGYTF	TGTGCCAGTATGGGGGGCGTCTATGGCTACACCTTC	TRBV19	TRBJ1-2	few	.
CASSQGPEGVTEAFF	TGTGCCAGTAGTCAGGGGCCGGAGGGAGTCACTGAAGCTTTCTTT	TRBV19	TRBJ1-1	.	.
CASSLGPDGAGITKNIQYF	TGTGCCAGCAGCTTAGGGCCTGACGGGGCCGGCATAACCAAAAACATTCAGTACTTC	TRBV7-2	TRBJ2-4	many	.
CAISEGTGGTDTQYF	TGTGCCATCAGTGAGGGGACAGGAGGCACAGATACGCAGTATTTT	TRBV10-3	TRBJ2-3	many	TRBD1
CASSLNEKLFF	TGTGCCAGCAGTTTAAATGAAAAACTGTTTTTT	TRBV12-3/TRBV12-4	TRBJ1-4	many	.
CTPLVLAGGLVDTQYF	TGCACCCCGCTAGTACTAGCGGGGGGGCTGGTAGATACGCAGTATTTT	TRBV20-1	TRBJ2-3	.	TRBD2
CSAPPGQYDTQYF	TGCAGTGCTCCCCCGGGTCAATACGATACGCAGTATTTT	TRBV20-1	TRBJ2-3	.	.
CASRTSATDTQYF	TGTGCCAGCAGGACAAGCGCGACAGATACGCAGTATTTT	TRBV6-2/TRBV6-3	TRBJ2-3	.	.
CAPGAGELFF	TGTGCCCCAGGAGCCGGGGAGCTGTTTTTT	TRBV6-9	TRBJ2-2	.	.
CASSLPGQGIGETQYF	TGTGCCAGCAGTCTTCCGGGACAGGGTATCGGGGAGACCCAGTACTTC	TRBV7-2	TRBJ2-5	many	TRBD1
CASSPRQRRWDGYTF	TGTGCCAGCAGCCCCAGACAGCGTCGATGGGATGGCTACACCTTC	TRBV5-5	TRBJ1-2	.	.
CATSREDYSYEQYF	TGTGCCACCAGCAGAGAGGACTACTCCTACGAGCAGTACTTC	TRBV15	TRBJ2-7	.	.
CATSDPNTEAFF	TGTGCCACCAGTGACCCCAACACTGAAGCTTTCTTT	TRBV24-1	TRBJ1-1	.	.
CASSYPTSGDSYNEQFF	TGTGCCAGCAGCTACCCGACTAGCGGGGACTCCTACAATGAGCAGTTCTTC	TRBV7-2	TRBJ2-1	many	TRBD2
CASSYPGPSVKETQYF	TGTGCCAGCAGTTACCCGGGACCATCAGTCAAAGAGACCCAGTACTTC	TRBV6-6	TRBJ2-5	.	.
CASRTDRAGEETQYF	TGTGCCAGCAGAACTGACAGGGCTGGGGAAGAGACCCAGTACTTC	TRBV6-5	TRBJ2-5	.	TRBD1
CSARETLSATEAFF	TGCAGTGCTAGAGAGACACTTTCGGCCACTGAAGCTTTCTTT	TRBV20-1	TRBJ1-1	.	.
CSVLINQGSYEQYF	TGCAGCGTCCTAATAAACCAGGGCTCCTACGAGCAGTACTTC	TRBV29-1	TRBJ2-7	.	.
CASSSGLSGGRRNEQFF	TGTGCCAGCAGCTCTGGCCTTTCGGGGGGCCGACGAAATGAGCAGTTCTTC	TRBV7-9	TRBJ2-1	many	.
CSAPGQGFSNEQFF	TGCAGTGCGCCGGGACAGGGGTTCTCCAATGAGCAGTTCTTC	TRBV20-1	TRBJ2-1	many	TRBD1
CAGVRGGSDQPQHF	TGTGCCGGCGTGCGCGGGGGTTCTGATCAGCCCCAGCATTTT	TRBV28	TRBJ1-5	.	.